This entry concerns a single TCR beta chain. This sample was taken from a study of shared clonotypes between healthy human individuals. Profiling relied on immunoSEQ multiplex PCR, and the TCRdb table lists in-frame clones only, not all of them. The data contain hundreds of thousands of clones, approximately 96% of them singletons. Terminally differentiated effector memory CD45RA+ cells were left out of the naive CD8 fraction, which was CD45RO-negative and positively selected for CCR7. Donors, without exception, were Caucasian adults residing in Nashville, Tennessee. Sequences were obtained from naive CD8+ T cells sorted from blood. The TCR originated in a woman in her 30s in good health.

In DNA, the CDR3 is TGTGCCAGCAGGCAGGGACAGGGGGGCAATCAGCCCCAGCATTTT. This gives the protein CASRQGQGGNQPQHF. V and J are TRBV2 and TRBJ1-5, with 11 bases identical to TRBD1. CDR1 is SNHLY, CDR2 FYNNEI, per germline. V was clipped by 6 bases and J by 2 bases; unmatched bases: 3. The CDR3 runs 15 residues.